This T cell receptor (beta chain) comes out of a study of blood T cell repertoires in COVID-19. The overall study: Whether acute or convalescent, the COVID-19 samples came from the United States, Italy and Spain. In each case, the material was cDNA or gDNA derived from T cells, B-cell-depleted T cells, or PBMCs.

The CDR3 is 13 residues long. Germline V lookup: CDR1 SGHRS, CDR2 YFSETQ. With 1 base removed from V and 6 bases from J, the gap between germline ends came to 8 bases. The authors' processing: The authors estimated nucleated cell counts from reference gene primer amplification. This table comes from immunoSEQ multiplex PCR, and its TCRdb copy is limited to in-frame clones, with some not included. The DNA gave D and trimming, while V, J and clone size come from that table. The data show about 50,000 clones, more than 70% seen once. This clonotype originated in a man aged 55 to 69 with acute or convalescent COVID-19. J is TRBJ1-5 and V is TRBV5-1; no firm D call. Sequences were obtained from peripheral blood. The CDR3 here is CASSLISGQPQHF. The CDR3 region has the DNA TGCGCCAGCAGCTTGATATCCGGTCAGCCCCAGCATTTT.